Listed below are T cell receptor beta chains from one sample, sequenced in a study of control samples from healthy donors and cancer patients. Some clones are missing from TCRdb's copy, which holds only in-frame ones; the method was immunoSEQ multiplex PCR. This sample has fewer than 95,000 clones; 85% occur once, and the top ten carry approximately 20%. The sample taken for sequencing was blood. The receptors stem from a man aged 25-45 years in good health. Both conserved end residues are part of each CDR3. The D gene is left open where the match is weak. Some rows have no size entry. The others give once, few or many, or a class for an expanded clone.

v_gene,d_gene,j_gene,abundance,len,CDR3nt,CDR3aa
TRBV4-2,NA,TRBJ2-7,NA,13,TGTGCCAGCAGCCAGCCCGGGAACTACGAGCAGTACTTC,CASSQPGNYEQYF
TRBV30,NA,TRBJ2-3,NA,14,TGTGCCTGGAGGGGCCCGGCAACAAGAGATACGCAGTATTTT,CAWRGPATRDTQYF
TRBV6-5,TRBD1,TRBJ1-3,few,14,TGTGCCAGCTCCGGGACAGGGGGCGGAAACACCATATATTTT,CASSGTGGGNTIYF
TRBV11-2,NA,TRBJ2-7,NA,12,TGTGCCAGCAGCCCTCCGGGCTACGAGCAGTACTTC,CASSPPGYEQYF
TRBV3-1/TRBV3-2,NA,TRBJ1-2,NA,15,TGTGCCAGCAGCCAAGACCAAGGGCAGGGTAATGGCTACACCTTC,CASSQDQGQGNGYTF
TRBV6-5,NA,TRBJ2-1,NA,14,TGTGCCAGCAGTTACGGGACGAGCTACAATGAGCAGTTCTTC,CASSYGTSYNEQFF
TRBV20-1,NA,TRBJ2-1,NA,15,TGCAGTGCTAATGATCTCGGGAATGAGTACAATGAGCAGTTCTTC,CSANDLGNEYNEQFF
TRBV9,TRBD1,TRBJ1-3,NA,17,TGTGCCAGCAGCGTAGATGTGACAGGGAATTCTGGAAACACCATATATTTT,CASSVDVTGNSGNTIYF
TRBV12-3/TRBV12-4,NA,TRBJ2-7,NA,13,TGTGCCAGCAGAACAGGTTACGCCTACGAGCAGTACTTC,CASRTGYAYEQYF
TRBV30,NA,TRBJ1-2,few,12,TGTGCCTGGAGCGGGGTTCACTATGGCTACACCTTC,CAWSGVHYGYTF
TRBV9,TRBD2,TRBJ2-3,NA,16,TGTGCCAGCAGCGTAGGATCGGATCTAGCGGGGGCTGGGCAGTATTTT,CASSVGSDLAGAGQYF
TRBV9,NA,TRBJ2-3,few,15,TGTGCCAGCAGCGTAATGGGGGGGGCCACAGATACGCAGTATTTT,CASSVMGGATDTQYF
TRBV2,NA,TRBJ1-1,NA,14,TGTGCCAGCAATAACAGGGACGGGAACACTGAAGCTTTCTTT,CASNNRDGNTEAFF
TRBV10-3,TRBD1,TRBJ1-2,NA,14,TGTGCCATCAGAGAGAGGACAGGGACACATGGCTACACCTTC,CAIRERTGTHGYTF
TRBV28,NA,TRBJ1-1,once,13,TGTGCCAGCGTCCTGACGTTGAGCACTGAAGCTTTCTTT,CASVLTLSTEAFF
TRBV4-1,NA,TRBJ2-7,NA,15,TGCGCCAGCAGCCAGGCCGGACTGGGGAGCTACGAGCAGTACTTC,CASSQAGLGSYEQYF
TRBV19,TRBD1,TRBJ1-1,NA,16,TGTGCCACCTATCCGGGACAGGGGGCTACGGACACTGAAGCTTTCTTT,CATYPGQGATDTEAFF
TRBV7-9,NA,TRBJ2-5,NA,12,TGTGCCAGCAGCCTTCTGAGTGAGACCCAGTACTTC,CASSLLSETQYF
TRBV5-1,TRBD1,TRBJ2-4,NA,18,TGCGCCAGCAGCTTCTCGCCTAGACAGGGGTTCGCCAAAAACATTCAGTACTTC,CASSFSPRQGFAKNIQYF
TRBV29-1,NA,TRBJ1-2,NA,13,TGCAGCGTTCCGGGACTGGGACTCTATGGCTACACCTTC,CSVPGLGLYGYTF
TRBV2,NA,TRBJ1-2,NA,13,TGTGCCAGCAGTGATTGGCGGCGGAGTGGCTACACCTTC,CASSDWRRSGYTF
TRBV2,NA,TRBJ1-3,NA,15,TGTGCCAGCAGTGTGCGGGGAGGCCCTGGAAACACCATATATTTT,CASSVRGGPGNTIYF
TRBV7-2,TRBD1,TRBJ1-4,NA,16,TGTGCCAGCAGCAACCTTAGGACAGGGTCTAATGAAAAACTGTTTTTT,CASSNLRTGSNEKLFF
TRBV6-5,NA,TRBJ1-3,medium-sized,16,TGTGCCAGCAGTTCTAACAGGAAGAGCTCTGGAAACACCATATATTTT,CASSSNRKSSGNTIYF
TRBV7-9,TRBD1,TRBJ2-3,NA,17,TGTGCCAGCAGCCCCACGAATCAGGGGGCTTCCACAGATACGCAGTATTTT,CASSPTNQGASTDTQYF
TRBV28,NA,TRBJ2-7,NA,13,TGTGCCAGCAGTTTATACGTGCGGGACGAGCAGTACTTC,CASSLYVRDEQYF
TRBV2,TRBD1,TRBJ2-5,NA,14,TGTGCCAGCAGCGCGGACAGGGGGCAAGAGACCCAGTACTTC,CASSADRGQETQYF
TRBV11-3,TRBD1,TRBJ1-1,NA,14,TGTGCCAGCAGCTTCGGACAGGGGAACACTGAAGCTTTCTTT,CASSFGQGNTEAFF
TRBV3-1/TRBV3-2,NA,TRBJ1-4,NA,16,TGTGCCAGCAGCCAACGGACACTGACTGGGGGGGAAAAACTGTTTTTT,CASSQRTLTGGEKLFF
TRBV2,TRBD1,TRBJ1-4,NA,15,TGTGCCAGCAGTCGGACAGGGGGGAATAACGAAAAACTGTTTTTT,CASSRTGGNNEKLFF
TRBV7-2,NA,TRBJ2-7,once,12,TGTGCCAGCAGCTTAGGGCTACGCGAGCAGTACTTC,CASSLGLREQYF
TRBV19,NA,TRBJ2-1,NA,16,TGTGCCAGTAGTATAAACGTGTGGGGGACGAAAATATCCCAGTTCTTC,CASSINVWGTKISQFF
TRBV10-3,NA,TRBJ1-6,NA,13,TGTGCCATCACCCACAGGGAGAGTTCACCCCTCCACTTT,CAITHRESSPLHF
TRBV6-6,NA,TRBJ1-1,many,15,TGTGCCAGCAGCCTTCAGGACACCATGAACACTGAAGCTTTCTTT,CASSLQDTMNTEAFF
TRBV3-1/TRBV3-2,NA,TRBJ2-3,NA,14,TGTGCCAGCAGCCAAGGGCTGAGCACAGATACGCAGTATTTT,CASSQGLSTDTQYF
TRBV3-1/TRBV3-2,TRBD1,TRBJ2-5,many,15,TGTGCCAGCAGCCAAGCGGACAGGGCCGGGGAGACCCAGTACTTC,CASSQADRAGETQYF
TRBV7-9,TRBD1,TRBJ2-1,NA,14,TGTGCCAGCAGCCCCGGACAGGGGGCACATGAGCAGTTCTTC,CASSPGQGAHEQFF
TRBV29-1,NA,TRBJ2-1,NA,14,TGCAGCGCCGGTGGGGCGGGGATATACAATGAGCAGTTCTTC,CSAGGAGIYNEQFF
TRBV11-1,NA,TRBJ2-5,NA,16,TGTGCCAGCAGTTACCGGAGGGGGCGGACTCAAGAGACCCAGTACTTC,CASSYRRGRTQETQYF
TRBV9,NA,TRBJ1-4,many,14,TGTGCCAGCAGCGACGACAGCTTTAATGAAAAACTGTTTTTT,CASSDDSFNEKLFF
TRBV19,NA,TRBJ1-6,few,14,TGTGCCAGTAAAGCAGGGGCGGATAATTCACCCCTCCACTTT,CASKAGADNSPLHF
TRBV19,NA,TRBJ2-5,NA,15,TGTGCCAGTAGTCAGACCCAGGGGCGAGGGGAGACCCAGTACTTC,CASSQTQGRGETQYF
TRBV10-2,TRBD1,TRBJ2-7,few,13,TGCGCCAGCAGCCCAGGGGGCCAATACGAGCAGTACTTC,CASSPGGQYEQYF
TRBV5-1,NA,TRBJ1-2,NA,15,TGCGCCAGCAGCTCGGGGACCGGGGGGGCCTATGGCTACACCTTC,CASSSGTGGAYGYTF
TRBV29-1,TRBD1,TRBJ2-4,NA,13,TGCAGCGCGACAGGGCTAGCCAAAAACATTCAGTACTTC,CSATGLAKNIQYF
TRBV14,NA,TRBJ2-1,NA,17,TGTGCCAGCAGCCAAGATTACGGGACTTTCTCCTACAATGAGCAGTTCTTC,CASSQDYGTFSYNEQFF
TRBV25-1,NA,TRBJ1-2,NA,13,TGTGCCAGCAGCGGCACAGGGATCTATGGCTACACCTTC,CASSGTGIYGYTF
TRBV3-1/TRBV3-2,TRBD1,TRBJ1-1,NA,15,TGTGCCAGCAGCCAAGGGGCAGGGGGGAACACTGAAGCTTTCTTT,CASSQGAGGNTEAFF
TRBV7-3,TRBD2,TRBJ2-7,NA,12,TGTGCCAGCAGCTCTGGACTAGGGGAGCAGTACTTC,CASSSGLGEQYF
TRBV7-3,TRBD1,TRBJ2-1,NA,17,TGTGCCAGCAGCTTACGGGGGACAGGGGAATTAAGCAATGAGCAGTTCTTC,CASSLRGTGELSNEQFF
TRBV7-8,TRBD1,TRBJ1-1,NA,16,TGTGCCAGCAGCTTAGTGAGGGGCAGGGGGTTGACTGAAGCTTTCTTT,CASSLVRGRGLTEAFF
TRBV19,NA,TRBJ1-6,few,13,TGTGCCAGTAGGACAGGTTGGGCTTCACCCCTCCACTTT,CASRTGWASPLHF
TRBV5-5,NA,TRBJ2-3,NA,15,TGTGCCAGCAGCTCCAAGCGAGACCACACAGATACGCAGTATTTT,CASSSKRDHTDTQYF
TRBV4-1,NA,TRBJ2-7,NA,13,TGCGCCAGCAACGGAGGACCGTCGGACGAGCAGTACTTC,CASNGGPSDEQYF